This T cell receptor beta chain originates from a study of memory CD4+ T cells and cytomegalovirus serostatus. At the level of the study: Donors were healthy Belgian adults, 8 to 10 CMV seropositive and fewer than 30 seronegative. Study-wide results and caveats: CD4+ memory repertoires contained about 40% of the roughly 150 reported CMV TCRbeta sequences.

Method: immunoSEQ multiplex PCR; TCRdb's copy keeps in-frame clones and lacks some. Among fewer than 50,000 clones listed, 70% to 80% were seen once. The sort gate was single viable CD3+CD4+CD8-CD45RO+ cells for memory CD4+ T cells. CDR1 SGHRS and CDR2 YFSETQ come from the germline V gene. V was pared by 5 bases and J by 5 bases, with 19 bases between. CDR3 length equals 15 residues. Remarks on this clone: Its target is unknown.

V usage is TRBV5-1 and J usage is TRBJ2-5; D is perhaps TRBD2 (5 bases). The sample consisted of memory CD4+ T cells from blood. This sequence was found in an adult in good health and CMV-seronegative. CDR3 bases: TGCGCCAGCAGTGTGGGTACATCAGGCGGGGAGACCCAGTACTTC. This translates into CASSVGTSGGETQYF.